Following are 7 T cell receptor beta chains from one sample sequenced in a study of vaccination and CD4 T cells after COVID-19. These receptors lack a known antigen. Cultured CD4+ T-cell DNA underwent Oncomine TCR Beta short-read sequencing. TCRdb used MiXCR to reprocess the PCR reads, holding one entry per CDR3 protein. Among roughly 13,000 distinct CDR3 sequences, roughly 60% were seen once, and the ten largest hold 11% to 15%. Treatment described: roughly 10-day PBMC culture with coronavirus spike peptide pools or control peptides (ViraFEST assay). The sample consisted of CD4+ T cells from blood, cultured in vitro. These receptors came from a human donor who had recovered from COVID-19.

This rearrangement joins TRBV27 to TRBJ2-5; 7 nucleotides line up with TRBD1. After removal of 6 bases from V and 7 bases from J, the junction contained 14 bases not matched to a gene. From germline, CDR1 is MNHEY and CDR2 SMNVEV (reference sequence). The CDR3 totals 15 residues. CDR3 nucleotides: TGTGCCAGCAGGAGGGGGCGCGAGGATGTAGGGACCCAGTACTTC. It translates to CASRRGREDVGTQYF.

Written as DNA, the CDR3 is TGTGCCAGCAGTTACTCGACTGACTTTGGAAACACCATATATTTT. This gives the protein CASSYSTDFGNTIYF. V and J are TRBV6-2 or TRBV6-3 and TRBJ1-3; no clear D. Per germline, CDR1 MNHEY and CDR2 SVGEGT. The CDR3 is made up of 15 amino acids. V was shortened by 0 bases and J by 3 bases, with 9 bases between the two germline ends.

The CDR3 DNA follows: TGTGCCAGCACACGTGGGTTATACGACGGTCAGCCCCAGCATTTT. It encodes CASTRGLYDGQPQHF. The chain joins TRBV7-2 to TRBJ1-5; D uncertain. Germline assignment: CDR1 SGHTA and CDR2 FQGNSA. Between the trimmed V and J ends, which lost 7 bases and 6 bases, there was a span of 19 bases. The CDR3 is 15 amino acids.

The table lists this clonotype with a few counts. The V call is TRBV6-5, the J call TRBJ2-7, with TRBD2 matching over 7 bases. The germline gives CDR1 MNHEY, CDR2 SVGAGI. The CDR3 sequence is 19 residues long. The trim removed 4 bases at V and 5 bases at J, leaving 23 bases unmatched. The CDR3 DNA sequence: TGTGCCAGCAGTTTTAATTCACCCACCATCGGCGGGAGTGGCCACGAGCAGTACTTC. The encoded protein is CASSFNSPTIGGSGHEQYF.

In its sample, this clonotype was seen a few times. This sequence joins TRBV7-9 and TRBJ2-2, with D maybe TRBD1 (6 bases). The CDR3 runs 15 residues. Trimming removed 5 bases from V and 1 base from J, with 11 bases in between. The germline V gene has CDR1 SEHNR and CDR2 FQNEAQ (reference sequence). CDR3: CASSHAQGNTGELFF. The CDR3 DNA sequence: TGTGCCAGCAGCCATGCACAGGGGAACACCGGGGAGCTGTTTTTT.

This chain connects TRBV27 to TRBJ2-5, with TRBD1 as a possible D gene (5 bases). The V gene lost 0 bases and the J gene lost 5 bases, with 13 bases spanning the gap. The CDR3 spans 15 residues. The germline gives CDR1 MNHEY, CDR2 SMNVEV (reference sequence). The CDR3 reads CASSLSSRVWETQYF. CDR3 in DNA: TGTGCCAGCAGTTTATCGAGCAGGGTCTGGGAGACCCAGTACTTC.

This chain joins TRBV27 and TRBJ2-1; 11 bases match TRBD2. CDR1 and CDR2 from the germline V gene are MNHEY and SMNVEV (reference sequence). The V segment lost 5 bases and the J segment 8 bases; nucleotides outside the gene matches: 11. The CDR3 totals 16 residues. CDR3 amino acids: CASSRQLAGVVYEQFF. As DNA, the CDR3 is TGTGCCAGCAGTCGACAACTAGCGGGAGTTGTCTATGAGCAGTTCTTC.